The clone carrying this T cell receptor beta chain came up a few times. The target antigen is unknown. The germline V gene encodes CDR1 SGHAT and CDR2 FQDESV (reference sequence). The CDR3 is 16 residues long. J gave up 3 bases and V 1 base, and 8 bases lay outside the gene matches. This sample was included in a study of cytomegalovirus exposure and HLA in healthy donors. General study results and limits: In a later analysis, at a false discovery rate of 0.05, roughly 18,000 TCR beta sequences were associated with HLA alleles.

Primers for the PCR totalled 60 Vbeta and 13 Jbeta. Repertoires were generated with immunoSEQ multiplex PCR, while TCRdb's copy carries only in-frame clones and drops some. Seen here are about 130,000 clones, more than 75% observed once, and the top ten hold 9.5% to 13%. This clonotype originated in a man aged 25 to 45 in good health and CMV-seropositive. Material for sequencing was PBMCs. The gene calls are TRBV11-1 and TRBJ2-7; 8 bases map to TRBD2. CDR3 bases: TGTGCCAGCAGCTTAGGCCGTAGCGGGGCGCACTACGAGCAGTACTTC. Its protein is CASSLGRSGAHYEQYF.